One and the same sample provided the 13 T cell receptor beta chains below, sequenced in a study of T cell responses to AZD1222 COVID-19 vaccine. Sequencing used immunoSEQ multiplex PCR; TCRdb keeps in-frame clones, though not all of them. The sample holds around 83,000 clones, nearly 90% seen once. Sequenced material: peripheral blood, taken on day 0 of AZD1222 vaccination. These receptors were taken from an adult in good health.

The chain combines TRBV6-1 with TRBJ2-5; 8 positions match TRBD1. The V segment lost 2 bases and the J segment 4 bases; nucleotides outside the gene matches: 9. Germline CDR1 and CDR2: MNHNS and SASEGT. The CDR3 sequence is 16 residues long. For the CDR3, the DNA is TGTGCCAGCAGTGAATTTCGGACAGGGACAGGAGAGACCCAGTACTTC. This translates into CASSEFRTGTGETQYF.

The V gene is TRBV12-3 or TRBV12-4, the J gene TRBJ2-1; D is undetermined. Trimming removed 5 bases from V and 3 bases from J, with 5 bases in between. The CDR3 has 12 residues. In nucleotides, the CDR3 is TGTGCCAGCAGTCCGTACTACAATGAGCAGTTCTTC. Its protein product is CASSPYYNEQFF.

The chain combines TRBV21-1 with TRBJ2-1; the table gives TRBD2 as D, unverified against the DNA. TRBV21-1 is tagged as a pseudogene. The CDR3 spans 11 residues. CDR3 region: CASSKGYPQFF. The CDR3 DNA reads TGTGCCAGCAGCAAAGGCTACCCACAGTTCTTC.

The gene calls are TRBV28 and TRBJ2-7; 13 bases fit TRBD2. This CDR3 contains 15 residues. Germline CDR1 and CDR2: MDHEN and SYDVKM. V lost 5 bases, J lost 4 bases, and 5 bases stayed unmatched. CDR3 region: CASSPGTSGNYEQYF. Here the CDR3 DNA reads TGTGCCAGCAGTCCCGGGACTAGCGGGAATTACGAGCAGTACTTC.

The rearrangement uses TRBV12-3 or TRBV12-4 and TRBJ1-1, with D possibly being TRBD1 (5 bases). This CDR3 has 13 residues. V gave up 9 bases and J gave up 4 bases, with 15 bases separating them. The DNA of the CDR3 is TGTGCCAGTATACAGGAGGTGCGCACTGAAGCTTTCTTT. Residues: CASIQEVRTEAFF.

V usage is TRBV4-2 and J usage is TRBJ2-5; 14 bases fit TRBD2. The CDR3 is 17 amino acids. Germline CDR1 is LGHNA and CDR2 is YNFKEQ. The J segment lost 5 bases and the V segment lost 1 base, leaving 6 bases of the junction unmatched. The CDR3 sequence is CASSQAGTSGRRETQYF. For the CDR3, the DNA is TGTGCCAGCAGCCAAGCGGGGACTAGCGGGAGACGGGAGACCCAGTACTTC.

CDR3 residues: CASRRDRVNQPQHF. The CDR3 DNA sequence: TGTGCCAGCAGAAGGGACAGGGTCAATCAGCCCCAGCATTTT. This sequence joins TRBV6-6 and TRBJ1-5; 9 bases map to TRBD1. The ends lost 6 bases at V and 3 bases at J; junction bases unmatched: 3. Germline CDR1 MNHNY, CDR2 SVGAGI (reference sequence). The CDR3 is 14 amino acids.

The genes are TRBV7-6 and TRBJ2-3; no definite D call. Trimming shortened V by 5 bases and J by 1 base, and 13 bases separated the two germline ends. The CDR3 is 15 amino acids. Germline-derived CDR1 and CDR2 are SGHVS and FNYEAQ. CDR3 sequence (DNA): TGTGCCAGCAGCCCAAGATCCTTTGGCACAGATACGCAGTATTTT. Amino acids: CASSPRSFGTDTQYF.

The rearrangement uses TRBV27 and TRBJ1-2, with D perhaps matching TRBD1 (6 bases). The CDR3 sequence is 14 residues long. Per germline, CDR1 MNHEY and CDR2 SMNVEV (reference sequence). V lost 6 bases, J lost 0 bases, and 11 bases lay in between. The chain's CDR3 is CASRTGPANYGYTF. CDR3 DNA sequence: TGTGCCAGCAGGACAGGACCAGCTAACTATGGCTACACCTTC.

The rearrangement links TRBV15 to TRBJ1-5; the match to TRBD1 covers 10 bases. V lost 1 base and J lost 5; bases outside the gene matches: 8. The CDR3 loop spans 17 amino acids. Germline CDR1 and CDR2: LNHNV and YYDKDF (reference sequence). Here the CDR3 reads CATSRGQGAFGDQPQHF. DNA of the CDR3: TGTGCCACCAGCAGAGGACAGGGGGCATTTGGGGATCAGCCCCAGCATTTT.

This sequence joins TRBV5-1 and TRBJ2-3, with 14 bases fitting TRBD2. Germline loops: CDR1 SGHRS, CDR2 YFSETQ. V trimming: 4 bases; J trimming: 1 base; junction bases outside the gene matches: 2. CDR3 length: 16 amino acids. The CDR3 DNA follows: TGCGCCAGCAGCGTGGGACTAGCGGGAGGCACAGATACGCAGTATTTT. Residues: CASSVGLAGGTDTQYF.

This chain links TRBV7-8 with TRBJ2-2; D may be TRBD1 (5 bases). Germline-derived CDR1 and CDR2 are SGHVS and FQNEAQ. The CDR3 loop spans 15 amino acids. Trimming left V 2 bases short and J 6 bases short, with 13 bases between. The CDR3 DNA sequence: TGTGCCAGCAGCTTATTCCAGGGATTGGCCGGGGAGCTGTTTTTT. Protein: CASSLFQGLAGELFF. Variable domain in full (rest from reference TRBV7-8 and TRBJ2-2): GAGVSQSPRYKVAKRGQDVALRCDPISGHVSLFWYQQALGQGPEFLTYFQNEAQLDKSGLPSDRFFAERPEGSVSTLKIQRTQQEDSAVYLCASSLFQGLAGELFFGEGSRLTVL.

The chain recombines TRBV18 with TRBJ1-3; the D is unclear. The CDR3 totals 15 residues. CDR1 KGHSH and CDR2 LQKENI come from the germline V gene. The V and J ends lost 6 bases and 0 bases respectively, with 12 bases between them. CDR3 sequence reads: CASSQGPRSGNTIYF. The CDR3 bases are TGTGCCAGCTCGCAAGGGCCCCGCTCTGGAAACACCATATATTTT.